Detailed here is one TCR beta chain. What this receptor recognizes is not known. Per-base qualities were not stored, and no clone one base away is much larger. Using the deep immunoSEQ assay, multiplex PCR amplified TCR CDR3 regions from genomic DNA. Genomic DNA extracted from each cell subset was distributed evenly over all wells of several immunoSEQ 96-well plates, and each plate served as one replicate. For sorted subsets, 200 ng of genomic DNA, equivalent to tens of thousands of T cell genomes, went into each replicate PCR. Purified libraries were quantified with a Qubit 3.0 fluorometer, sized on a Bioanalyzer 2100, and re-quantified with the KAPA Library Quantification kit. Each immunoSEQ 96-well plate was sequenced on its own single-read 150-cycle Illumina NextSeq 550 flow cell. The authors' analysis ran thus. The immunoSEQ output contained only junctional sequences without quality scores, so filtering could not match that applied to full-length reads. To assign V/J genes and CDR3, sequences were annotated using PyIR, a Python wrapper for IgBLAST v1.9, with IMGT germline references. Reads were removed for weak V/J assignments (E-value above 1e-6), missing CDR3, stop codons, out-of-frame junctions, or ambiguous translated residues. V3J clonotypes were defined as sequences sharing the same inferred V gene, J gene, and CDR3 amino acid sequence. Percentage overlap between repertoires was computed as shared unique clonotypes divided by the size of the smaller repertoire. Repertoire richness was assessed with RTK rarefaction, the Chao1 estimator, and Recon v2.1 estimates of unobserved clonotypes. Generation probabilities were computed with OLGA for all TCRbeta clonotypes obtained by the gDNA method from four donors. Imported from immuneACCESS, the table was reduced by TCRdb to in-frame sequences with V and J called. These copies leave out some clones; in studies compared against another copy, an unresolved V gene accounts for under half, and the cause of the remainder is not known. D and trimming come from the DNA, and the V and J calls and clone size come from that table. The sample table contains over 2,000,000 clones; only one count was recorded for 93% of them. Of the sample, more than 1.5% falls within the top ten clones.

CDR1 and CDR2, per the germline V gene, are MDHEN and SYDVKM. The CDR3 sequence holds 14 residues, the cysteine and phenylalanine included. Only the CDR3 part of the read is kept: 42 bases, read in frame from the first base. Ends trimmed: V by 8 bases, J by 2 bases; bases unmatched to a gene: 8. CD8 naive samples were CD45RO-negative cells positively selected for CCR7, giving a CD45RA+CCR7+ population that excluded TemRA cells. The donors were healthy, HIV-negative adults with no recently reported acute infections or vaccinations. All donors were Caucasian adults living in Nashville, Tennessee, USA. Blood was obtained by leukapheresis, after which PBMCs were separated by Ficoll-Histopaque density gradient centrifugation and cryopreserved in liquid nitrogen vapor phase. Analytical flow cytometry was used to check the purity and quantity of each magnetically sorted T cell population. Genomic DNA was isolated from every sorted fraction and measured by UV absorbance on a Nanodrop 2000c.

This record belongs to a study of shared clonotypes between healthy human individuals (dated by TCRdb to about 2020). Regarding the study in general: A couple of women and a few men aged 18 to 49 years were included in the cohort. Different laboratories and diverse techniques were used to prepare libraries and sequence TCR repertoires, to increase sequencing depth and limit assay-specific biases. Between about 0.94 and 8.9 billion PBMCs per donor were obtained by leukapheresis. To estimate repertoire size and how much clonotypes are shared between individuals, the study performed deep sequencing of blood TCR repertoires from 4 to 6 healthy adults. Per donor, three plates each were used for CD4 naive and CD4 memory, two for CD8 naive, and one for CD8 memory. Paper-wide results and their limitations: Rarefaction of sorted-subset datasets indicated incomplete sequencing despite the large sequencing depth. Clonotypes shared by all four sorted-subset donors showed higher generation probabilities than non-shared clonotypes. Larger estimated clonotype richness was generally found for naive subsets than for memory subsets. Because the study included a small number of donors, the genetic and exposure-history diversity represented was limited. Sampling was restricted to blood, and TCR repertoires in tissues likely differ from the TCR repertoires found in blood. Pairwise subsampling led to the expectation that sequencing depth would affect the degree of clonotype sharing among donors. Across a handful of donors, about 5% of naive CD4, 3% to 3.5% of naive CD8, around 2.1% of memory CD4, and approximately 0.4% of memory CD8 clonotypes were shared.

The sequence links TRBV28 to TRBJ2-7, and 8 junctional nucleotides match TRBD1. The sample taken for sequencing was naive CD8+ T cells from PBMCs. The sample's cell subset or site label, in plain terms: CD45RA+CCR7+. The sequence derives from a man aged 18 to 30 in good health. Some clones in this sample may be carry-over from other donors' samples. Read as DNA, the sequence is TGTGCCAGCGGCCAGGACAGGGCTGCCTACGAGCAGTACTTC. This gives the protein CASGQDRAAYEQYF.